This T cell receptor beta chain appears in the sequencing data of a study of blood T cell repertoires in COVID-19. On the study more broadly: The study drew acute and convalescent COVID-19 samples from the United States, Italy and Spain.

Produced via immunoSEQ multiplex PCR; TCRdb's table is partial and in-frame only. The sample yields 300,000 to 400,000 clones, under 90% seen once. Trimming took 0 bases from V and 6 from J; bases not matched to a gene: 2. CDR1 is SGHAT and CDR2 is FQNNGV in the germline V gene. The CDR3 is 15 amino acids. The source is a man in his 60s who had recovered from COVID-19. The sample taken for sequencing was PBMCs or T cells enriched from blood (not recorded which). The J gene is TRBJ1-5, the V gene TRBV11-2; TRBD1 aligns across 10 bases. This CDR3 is CASSLDRTGGQPQHF. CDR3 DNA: TGTGCCAGCAGCTTAGATCGGACAGGGGGTCAGCCCCAGCATTTT.